This T cell receptor beta chain was profiled in a study of OX40 agonist ivuxolimab in advanced cancers. Study results and limitations: Partial responders dosed at 0.1-3.0 mg/kg displayed clonal expansion ranking among the lowest.

Only in-frame clones appear in the TCRdb table, and some are missing; sequencing was by immunoSEQ multiplex PCR. The sample has roughly 23,000 clones, over 80% seen once. This clone was counted between two and nine times. Its antigen is not known. The CDR3 extends over 14 amino acids. The V gene's germline CDR1 is MNHNS and CDR2 SASEGT. The V and J ends lost 1 base and 9 bases respectively, with 15 bases between them. The sample here was CD4+ or CD8+ T cells sorted from blood, taken in a trial of the OX40 agonist ivuxolimab. V is TRBV6-1 and J is TRBJ1-1; D ambiguous. This TCR was sampled from an adult with an advanced solid tumor such as melanoma, head and neck, liver or kidney cancer. CDR3 nucleotides: TGTGCCAGCAGTGAAGGAGATGGAGTTTTCAAAGCTTTCTTT. This sequence encodes CASSEGDGVFKAFF.